A selection of T cell receptor beta chains follows, all from one sample in a study of CD8 T cells in ankylosing spondylitis. TCRdb independently ran MiXCR on the 5' RACE reads; one entry per CDR3 protein. In the table there are about 360,000 distinct CDR3 sequences, about 15% of which are singletons. The sample taken for sequencing was blood, either unsorted or a sorted T cell fraction (not recorded which). The receptors derive from a male donor with ankylosing spondylitis or in good health (not recorded which). Each CDR3 is given with its conserved first and last residue. A D gene is named only where the DNA matches it firmly. The size field is filled for only some rows; it gives once, few, many or a size class.

v_gene,abundance,j_gene,d_gene,CDR3aa,CDR3nt
TRBV9,many,TRBJ1-1,NA,CASTRGANTEAFF,TGTGCCAGCACCCGGGGGGCGAACACTGAAGCTTTCTTT
TRBV6-1,NA,TRBJ1-2,TRBD1,CASSIRDRVDGYTF,TGTGCCAGCAGTATCCGGGACAGGGTTGACGGCTACACCTTC
TRBV6-1,NA,TRBJ2-2,NA,CASSLSGRENTGELFF,TGTGCCAGCAGTCTCTCCGGGCGGGAAAACACCGGGGAGCTGTTTTTT
TRBV11-1,NA,TRBJ2-2,NA,CASSLLSLAAGELFF,TGTGCCAGCAGCTTATTATCACTAGCTGCCGGGGAGCTGTTTTTT
TRBV27,few,TRBJ2-1,TRBD2,CASSLWTPRGDEQFF,TGTGCCAGCAGTTTATGGACTCCACGGGGGGATGAGCAGTTCTTC
TRBV19,NA,TRBJ2-2,NA,CASRRAGSNTGELFF,TGTGCCAGTAGGAGAGCGGGCTCGAACACCGGGGAGCTGTTTTTT
TRBV12-3/TRBV12-4,many,TRBJ2-1,NA,CASSSRRESYNEQFF,TGTGCCAGCAGTTCTCGACGGGAAAGTTACAATGAGCAGTTCTTC
TRBV3-1,NA,TRBJ1-1,NA,CASGKGPTKFTEAFF,TGTGCCAGCGGAAAAGGGCCCACCAAGTTCACTGAAGCTTTCTTT
TRBV4-1,few,TRBJ1-2,TRBD1,CASSQKGQGIMAYGYTF,TGCGCCAGCAGCCAAAAGGGACAGGGAATTATGGCTTATGGCTACACCTTC
TRBV5-6,NA,TRBJ2-3,NA,CASSLTRPALRGTDTQYF,TGTGCCAGCAGCTTGACCAGGCCGGCCTTAAGGGGCACAGATACGCAGTATTTT
TRBV20-1,NA,TRBJ2-5,NA,CSAESRGNRETQYF,TGCAGTGCTGAATCCCGCGGAAATAGAGAGACCCAGTACTTC
TRBV20-1,many,TRBJ2-5,TRBD1,CSALNPAQGAGETQYF,TGCAGTGCCCTTAATCCGGCACAGGGGGCTGGGGAGACCCAGTACTTC
TRBV12-3/TRBV12-4,NA,TRBJ2-7,NA,CASSSHSGQHYEQYF,TGTGCCAGCAGTTCCCACTCCGGACAGCATTACGAGCAGTACTTC
TRBV12-3/TRBV12-4,NA,TRBJ1-6,TRBD1,CASRSGTEISYNSPLHF,TGTGCCAGCAGGTCCGGGACAGAAATCTCCTATAATTCACCCCTCCACTTT
TRBV29-1,many,TRBJ2-3,NA,CSAGDPRDRTDTQYF,TGCAGCGCCGGGGATCCCAGGGACCGCACAGATACGCAGTATTTT
TRBV11-2,NA,TRBJ2-3,TRBD2,CASSFRPSGTQWDTQYF,TGTGCCAGCAGCTTCCGACCTAGCGGAACCCAGTGGGATACGCAGTATTTT
TRBV12-3/TRBV12-4,NA,TRBJ1-6,NA,CASGTRGFGSPLHF,TGTGCCAGCGGAACAAGGGGGTTTGGTTCACCCCTCCACTTT
TRBV7-9,NA,TRBJ1-2,TRBD1,CASSSRRDSHYGYTF,TGTGCCAGCAGCTCCCGCCGGGACAGTCACTATGGCTACACCTTC
TRBV5-6,few,TRBJ1-1,NA,CASSFPGQAEAFF,TGTGCCAGCAGCTTCCCGGGGCAGGCTGAAGCTTTCTTT
TRBV29-1,many,TRBJ1-5,NA,CSVEDRSQGRQHF,TGCAGCGTTGAAGATCGGTCTCAGGGGCGACAGCATTTT
TRBV20-1,NA,TRBJ2-7,TRBD1,CSASGTGWHEQYF,TGCAGTGCTAGTGGGACAGGGTGGCACGAGCAGTACTTC
TRBV18,few,TRBJ1-6,NA,CASSPDGGNSPLHF,TGTGCCAGCTCACCTGATGGAGGTAATTCACCCCTCCACTTT
TRBV27,NA,TRBJ2-1,NA,CASSPSRKPNEQFF,TGTGCCAGCAGTCCCTCTCGCAAACCCAATGAGCAGTTCTTC
TRBV18,NA,TRBJ2-4,TRBD2,CASSPPYTSGLIKGDIQYF,TGTGCCAGCTCACCACCGTACACTAGCGGCCTCATAAAGGGGGACATTCAGTACTTC
TRBV5-1,few,TRBJ2-7,TRBD1,CASSLETGAPYEQYF,TGCGCCAGCAGCTTGGAGACAGGGGCACCCTACGAGCAGTACTTC
TRBV7-8,NA,TRBJ1-5,TRBD1,CASSGTGGLSNQPQHF,TGTGCCAGCTCCGGGACAGGGGGATTAAGCAATCAGCCCCAGCATTTT
TRBV2,NA,TRBJ2-3,TRBD2,CASSVGSGGYSTDTQYF,TGTGCCAGCAGTGTGGGTAGCGGGGGTTATAGCACAGATACGCAGTATTTT
TRBV15,NA,TRBJ2-3,NA,CASSVRTDTQYF,TGTGCCTCTAGCGTCCGCACAGATACGCAGTATTTT
TRBV4-2,NA,TRBJ1-1,TRBD1,CASSRLGTVNTEAFF,TGTGCCAGCAGCCGCCTAGGGACAGTGAACACTGAAGCTTTCTTT
TRBV12-3/TRBV12-4,NA,TRBJ1-4,TRBD1,CASSPTGEEKLFF,TGTGCCAGCAGTCCGACAGGGGAAGAAAAACTGTTTTTT
TRBV4-1,NA,TRBJ2-1,NA,CASSPPVGGNEQFF,TGCGCCAGCAGCCCACCGGTGGGGGGCAATGAGCAGTTCTTC
TRBV5-1,few,TRBJ2-6,NA,CASSLTGSFSGANVLTF,TGCGCCAGCAGCTTGACAGGGAGCTTCTCTGGGGCCAACGTCCTGACTTTC
TRBV3-1,many,TRBJ2-1,NA,CASSQGTTVGGEQFF,TGTGCCAGCAGCCAAGGGACTACCGTCGGCGGTGAGCAGTTCTTC
TRBV5-5,NA,TRBJ1-4,TRBD1,CASSKGQLIDEKLFF,TGTGCCAGCAGCAAGGGACAGCTCATAGATGAAAAACTGTTTTTT
TRBV6-1,many,TRBJ1-2,TRBD1,CASSEQPGQGNGYTF,TGTGCCAGCAGTGAACAACCGGGACAGGGGAATGGCTACACCTTC
TRBV11-2,few,TRBJ2-4,TRBD2,CASSFSTSGTGTKNIQYF,TGTGCCAGCAGCTTTTCGACTAGCGGGACAGGGACCAAAAACATTCAGTACTTC
TRBV29-1,NA,TRBJ2-5,NA,CSAGGASVETQYF,TGCAGCGCTGGGGGGGCCTCGGTCGAGACCCAGTACTTC
TRBV10-2,few,TRBJ2-1,TRBD2,CASTMTSGRAGYNEQFF,TGCGCCAGCACCATGACTAGCGGGAGGGCCGGATACAATGAGCAGTTCTTC
TRBV7-2,many,TRBJ1-1,NA,CASSLMGGNTEAFF,TGTGCCAGCAGCTTGATGGGCGGGAACACTGAAGCTTTCTTT
TRBV29-1,few,TRBJ2-2,NA,CSVGLGYTGELFF,TGCAGCGTTGGTCTTGGGTACACCGGGGAGCTGTTTTTT
TRBV5-6,NA,TRBJ2-7,NA,CASSLSEQYF,TGTGCCAGCAGCTTATCCGAGCAGTACTTC